This T cell receptor (beta chain) came from a study of blood T cell repertoires in COVID-19. Study details: Acute and convalescent COVID-19 samples came from the United States, Italy and Spain. Sources were T cells, B-cell-depleted T cells, or PBMCs; the material itself was cDNA or gDNA.

Methods used by the authors: It was from reference gene primer amplification that nucleated cell counts were estimated. Profiling relied on immunoSEQ multiplex PCR, and the TCRdb table lists in-frame clones only, not all of them. V and J calls and clone size are as listed in that table; D and trimming were resolved from the DNA. This repertoire shows some 190,000 clones, around four fifths found once; its top ten account for 15% to 20%. Germline V gene data show CDR1 as LNHDA and CDR2 as SQIVND (reference sequence). The CDR3 length is 19 residues. V lost 4 bases to trimming and J lost 3 bases, with 27 bases between them.

The J gene is TRBJ1-1, the V gene TRBV19, with D unresolved. Sequencing input: peripheral blood. The origin of this receptor is a human donor in a cohort sampled during active COVID-19. The CDR3 is CASSTRYMGRSTVDTEAFF. The CDR3 DNA follows: TGTGCCAGTAGTACTCGTTACATGGGGAGGTCCACGGTCGACACTGAAGCTTTCTTT. The full variable domain, completed using reference TRBV19 and TRBJ1-1, is DGGITQSPKYLFRKEGQNVTLSCEQNLNHDAMYWYRQDPGQGLRLIYYSQIVNDFQKGDIAEGYSVSREKKESFPLTVTSAQKNPTAFYLCASSTRYMGRSTVDTEAFFGQGTRLTVV.